These 29 T cell receptor beta chains were all obtained from the same sample, sequenced in a study of blood T cell repertoires in COVID-19. Libraries were prepared by immunoSEQ multiplex PCR; TCRdb keeps only in-frame clonotypes and omits some of them. The table lists about 290,000 clones, 89% of them singletons. Input material: peripheral blood. The receptors were sampled from a woman in her thirties with COVID-19, enrolled during active disease.

J is TRBJ1-1 and V is TRBV19; possible D gene TRBD1, 6 bases. The V end lost 7 bases, the J end lost 1 base, and 16 bases lay between the germline ends. CDR3 size: 15 residues. Germline V gene data show CDR1 as LNHDA and CDR2 as SQIVND (reference sequence). For the CDR3, the DNA is TGTGCCAGTATCGAAACGGCAGGGGCGAACACTGAAGCTTTCTTT. Its protein is CASIETAGANTEAFF.

The J gene is TRBJ1-1, the V gene TRBV9; D is unresolved. The CDR3 extends over 12 amino acids. Trimming left V 4 bases short and J 7 bases short, with 11 bases between. CDR1 and CDR2 (germline): SGDLS, YYNGEE. CDR3 loop: CASSPYGLEAFF. DNA of the CDR3: TGTGCCAGCAGCCCTTACGGACTTGAAGCTTTCTTT.

V gene TRBV2 combines with J gene TRBJ2-2; D is undetermined. V lost 7 bases and J 4 bases, leaving 10 bases between the germline ends. CDR3 length: 13 amino acids. Germline values: CDR1 SNHLY, CDR2 FYNNEI. CDR3 protein: CASNLGPTGELFF. CDR3 DNA: TGTGCCAGCAACCTTGGGCCCACCGGGGAGCTGTTTTTT. Based on the CDR3 plus reference TRBV2 and TRBJ2-2, the full variable domain is EPEVTQTPSHQVTQMGQEVILRCVPISNHLYFYWYRQILGQKVEFLVSFYNNEISEKSEIFDDQFSVERPDGSNFTLKIRSTKLEDSAMYFCASNLGPTGELFFGEGSRLTVL.

The chain recombines TRBV6-1 with TRBJ1-6; the D gene is possibly TRBD1 (5 bases). V lost 4 bases and J lost 6, with 19 bases in between. CDR3 length: 17 amino acids. Germline loops: CDR1 MNHNS, CDR2 SASEGT. CDR3 region: CASSGSGFVAINSPLHF. The CDR3 DNA follows: TGTGCCAGCAGTGGTTCAGGGTTTGTGGCGATTAATTCACCCCTCCACTTT.

This rearrangement joins TRBV2 to TRBJ1-2; TRBD1 agrees at 8 bases. V was pared by 2 bases and J by 3 bases, with 2 bases of the junction left unmatched. This CDR3 spans 14 amino acids. Germline V gene lookup returns CDR1 SNHLY and CDR2 FYNNEI. The CDR3 region is CASSEKTGDYGYTF. The CDR3 DNA follows: TGTGCCAGCAGTGAAAAGACAGGGGACTATGGCTACACCTTC.

The chain joins TRBV21-1 to TRBJ1-5. TRBV21-1 is a documented pseudogene. CDR3 length equals 20 residues. The CDR3 coding sequence is TGTGCCAGCAGCAAAGGGCCGCGCAGAGGAAATGAGGTGCGCAATCAGCCCCAGCATTTT. It translates to CASSKGPRRGNEVRNQPQHF.

J is TRBJ1-5 and V is TRBV27; no clear D gene. Germline CDR1 is MNHEY and CDR2 is SMNVEV (reference sequence). The V end was cut by 5 bases, the J end by 4 bases, with 18 bases between. The CDR3 totals 16 residues. The CDR3 reads CASSPHIRRGNQPQHF. The DNA for the CDR3 is TGTGCCAGCAGTCCACACATCCGCCGGGGAAATCAGCCCCAGCATTTT.

This clone was counted between two and nine times. CDR3: CASSVGGGLPGQPQHF. For the CDR3, the DNA is TGCGCCAGCAGCGTAGGGGGCGGGCTGCCGGGTCAGCCCCAGCATTTT. This sequence joins TRBV5-1 and TRBJ1-5, with 7 bases that match TRBD1. J gave up 6 bases and V 4 bases, and 13 bases lay outside the gene matches. The CDR3 is 16 amino acids. Per germline, CDR1 SGHRS and CDR2 YFSETQ.

The chain uses TRBV7-8 and TRBJ1-1, with D tentatively TRBD1 (6 bases). Between the trimmed V and J ends, which lost 3 bases and 0 bases, there was a span of 11 bases. This CDR3 is 15 amino acids long. Germline CDR1 reads SGHVS; CDR2 reads FQNEAQ. This CDR3 is CASSFHREMNTEAFF. DNA for the CDR3: TGTGCCAGCAGCTTCCACAGGGAGATGAACACTGAAGCTTTCTTT.

V gene TRBV18 combines with J gene TRBJ1-2; D is unresolved. Trimming took 0 bases from V and 8 from J, leaving 13 bases between them. The CDR3 consists of 14 residues. Germline CDR1 reads KGHSH; CDR2 reads LQKENI. In DNA, the CDR3 is TGTGCCAGCTCACCACCGGGAGCGTGGGGAGGCTACACCTTC. It is translated as CASSPPGAWGGYTF.

This clone was seen only a few times. This chain joins TRBV2 and TRBJ1-4; D remains ambiguous. This CDR3 has 12 amino acids. Germline V gives CDR1 SNHLY, CDR2 FYNNEI. The ends were cut back, 7 bases at V and 6 bases at J, with 9 bases in the middle. CDR3 loop: CASIEEDEKLFF. Written as DNA, the CDR3 is TGTGCCAGCATAGAGGAAGATGAAAAACTGTTTTTT.

The V and J genes are TRBV7-6 and TRBJ2-3, with a possible D match to TRBD2 (5 bases). This CDR3 region has 13 residues. The germline V gene encodes CDR1 SGHVS and CDR2 FNYEAQ. V shed 5 bases and J shed 6 bases, with 12 bases lying between them. Here the CDR3 DNA reads TGTGCCAGCAGCCCCGCTGAGGGCGATACGCAGTATTTT. This translates into CASSPAEGDTQYF. The variable domain in full, completed from reference TRBV7-6 and TRBJ2-3, reads GAGVSQSPRYKVTKRGQDVALRCDPISGHVSLYWYRQALGQGPEFLTYFNYEAQQDKSGLPNDRFSAERPEGSISTLTIQRTEQRDSAMYRCASSPAEGDTQYFGPGTRLTVL.

The chain joins TRBV3-1 (or the pseudogene TRBV3-2) to TRBJ2-1; 8 nucleotides agree with TRBD1. V shed 5 bases and J 2 bases; nucleotides not matched to a gene: 5. This CDR3 is 15 amino acids long. Germline V lookup: CDR1 LGHDT, CDR2 YNNKEL (reference sequence). CDR3 DNA sequence: TGTGCCAGCAGCTTTCAGGGACAGGCCTACAATGAGCAGTTCTTC. Its protein is CASSFQGQAYNEQFF.

This chain uses TRBV7-9 with TRBJ1-2; D might be TRBD1 (6 bases). The germline gives CDR1 SEHNR, CDR2 FQNEAQ (reference sequence). The V end lost 1 base, the J end lost 7 bases, and 7 bases lay between the germline ends. The CDR3 loop spans 12 amino acids. CDR3 coding DNA: TGTGCCAGCAGCTTAGAAGGGGGTGGCTACACCTTC. This encodes CASSLEGGGYTF.

The chain couples TRBV29-1 to TRBJ1-3, with D hard to call. V lost 7 bases to trimming and J lost 4 bases, with 17 bases between them. The V gene's germline CDR1 is SQVTM and CDR2 ANQGSEA. The CDR3 has 14 amino acids. The DNA of the CDR3 is TGCAGCGCCCTGGGCCAGATTTACGGAAACACCATATATTTT. This codes for CSALGQIYGNTIYF. Together with reference TRBV29-1 and TRBJ1-3, the CDR3 gives the full variable domain: SAVISQKPSRDICQRGTSLTIQCQVDSQVTMMFWYRQQPGQSLTLIATANQGSEATYESGFVIDKFPISRPNLTFSTLTVSNMSPEDSSIYLCSALGQIYGNTIYFGEGSWLTVV.

This clone was observed a single time. The chain has TRBV27 and TRBJ1-2; 7 bases map to TRBD1. Per the germline V gene, CDR1 is MNHEY and CDR2 is SMNVEV (reference sequence). V lost 5 bases and J lost 1; bases outside the gene matches: 7. The CDR3 extends over 15 amino acids. The CDR3 DNA sequence: TGTGCCAGCAGTCCACGGACAGGAATTAACTATGGCTACACCTTC. Translating gives CASSPRTGINYGYTF.

The CDR3 loop reads CASSGTYEQYF. The DNA of the CDR3 is TGTGCCAGCAGCGGGACCTACGAGCAGTACTTC. This chain connects TRBV6-5 to TRBJ2-7; TRBD2 is a possible D gene (5 bases). Germline CDR1 and CDR2: MNHEY and SVGAGI. The CDR3 extends over 11 amino acids. Trimming pared 6 bases from V and 2 bases from J, leaving 5 bases between.

The genes are TRBV11-2 and TRBJ2-1, with a tentative D call TRBD1 (6 bases). This CDR3 is 13 amino acids long. The V end was cut by 1 base, the J end by 5 bases, with 6 bases between. Germline lookup yields CDR1 SGHAT and CDR2 FQNNGV. For the CDR3, the DNA is TGTGCCAGCAGCTTAGGGGACAACAATGAGCAGTTCTTC. This translates into CASSLGDNNEQFF. The entire variable domain, with the rest obtained from reference TRBV11-2 and TRBJ2-1, is as follows: EAGVAQSPRYKIIEKRQSVAFWCNPISGHATLYWYQQILGQGPKLLIQFQNNGVVDDSQLPKDRFSAERLKGVDSTLKIQPAKLEDSAVYLCASSLGDNNEQFFGPGTRLTVL.

This clone was recorded only once. The chain employs TRBV18 and TRBJ2-7, with D tentatively TRBD1 (5 bases). Trimming stripped 2 bases from V and 3 bases from J, with 17 bases between. The CDR3 has 16 amino acids. CDR1 and CDR2 (germline): KGHSH, LQKENI. CDR3 sequence: CASSPFEDTVIYEQYF. In DNA form, the CDR3 reads TGTGCCAGCTCACCATTCGAGGACACAGTTATCTACGAGCAGTACTTC.

The chain has TRBV7-2 and TRBJ2-7, with D perhaps TRBD2 (5 bases). Germline V gives CDR1 SGHTA, CDR2 FQGNSA. The V and J ends lost 5 bases and 4 bases respectively, with 12 bases between them. This CDR3 is built from 13 residues. CDR3 sequence: CASSPSRGYEQYF. The CDR3 DNA follows: TGTGCCAGCAGCCCCTCACGCGGGTACGAGCAGTACTTC. Using reference TRBV7-2 and TRBJ2-7 for the parts outside the CDR3, the full variable domain is GAGVSQSPSNKVTEKGKDVELRCDPISGHTALYWYRQSLGQGLEFLIYFQGNSAPDKSGLPSDRFSAERTGGSVSTLTIQRTQQEDSAVYLCASSPSRGYEQYFGPGTRLTVT.

V is TRBV19 and J is TRBJ2-1; 10 bases are a match to TRBD2. CDR3 size: 15 residues. In germline, CDR1 is LNHDA, CDR2 SQIVND (reference sequence). V lost 7 bases and J lost 4; bases outside the gene matches: 7. In DNA, the CDR3 is TGTGCCAGTAAAGGGGCTAGCGGGGGATACAATGAGCAGTTCTTC. Protein: CASKGASGGYNEQFF.

The V and J genes are TRBV2 and TRBJ2-7; 9 bases fit TRBD1. The CDR3 sequence is 12 residues long. J lost 6 bases, V lost 7 bases, and 4 bases had no gene match. From germline, CDR1 is SNHLY and CDR2 FYNNEI. CDR3 sequence: CASTLDRGEQYF. In DNA, the CDR3 is TGTGCCAGCACTCTGGACAGGGGCGAGCAGTACTTC. The variable domain in full, completed from reference TRBV2 and TRBJ2-7, reads EPEVTQTPSHQVTQMGQEVILRCVPISNHLYFYWYRQILGQKVEFLVSFYNNEISEKSEIFDDQFSVERPDGSNFTLKIRSTKLEDSAMYFCASTLDRGEQYFGPGTRLTVT.

This rearrangement joins TRBV5-1 to TRBJ1-2; TRBD1 aligns across 7 bases. Germline loops: CDR1 SGHRS, CDR2 YFSETQ. The CDR3 is 13 amino acids. The junction had 7 bases not matched to a gene; V was cut back by 7 bases and J by 4 bases. The CDR3 sequence is CASRDSSIYGYTF. In nucleotides, the CDR3 is TGCGCCAGCCGGGACAGCTCAATCTATGGCTACACCTTC.

The CDR3 DNA reads as TGTGCCAGTAGCTTTTTAGGTCTCACCACCGGACAGGACGGCTATGGCTACACCTTC. Encoded protein: CASSFLGLTTGQDGYGYTF. This chain uses TRBV19 with TRBJ1-2, with 7 bases matching TRBD1. V shed 6 bases and J 4 bases; nucleotides not matched to a gene: 23. CDR3 size: 19 residues. Germline V gene data show CDR1 as LNHDA and CDR2 as SQIVND (reference sequence).

This chain links TRBV3-1 (or the pseudogene TRBV3-2) with TRBJ2-7; D possibly corresponds to TRBD1 (6 bases). V lost 2 bases to trimming and J lost 3 bases, with 11 bases between them. This CDR3 has 14 amino acids. Germline loops: CDR1 LGHDT, CDR2 YNNKEL (reference sequence). The CDR3 loop is CASSQLGQYYEQYF. CDR3 DNA sequence: TGTGCCAGCAGCCAACTGGGACAATACTACGAGCAGTACTTC.

This chain links TRBV5-1 with TRBJ2-3; D is undetermined. The ends were cut back, 1 base at V and 4 bases at J, with 13 bases in the middle. Germline CDR1 is SGHRS and CDR2 is YFSETQ. The CDR3 runs 15 residues. The CDR3 loop reads CASSLFSAGSDTQYF. The CDR3 bases are TGCGCCAGCAGCTTGTTCTCTGCCGGGTCAGATACGCAGTATTTT.

This chain joins TRBV4-1 and TRBJ1-2; D uncertain. Looked up from germline, CDR1 is MGHRA and CDR2 is YSYEKL. This CDR3 is 11 amino acids long. The V gene lost 4 bases and the J gene lost 8 bases, with 8 bases spanning the gap. CDR3 nucleotide sequence: TGCGCCAGCAGCCGCTCGGGAGGCTACACCTTC. This sequence encodes CASSRSGGYTF.

The J gene is TRBJ2-7, the V gene TRBV6-5; a possible D gene is TRBD2 (6 bases). Trimming took off 4 bases at V and 0 bases at J, with 10 bases between the two ends. The CDR3 has 14 amino acids. The germline V gene encodes CDR1 MNHEY and CDR2 SVGAGI. CDR3 region: CASSWGESSYEQYF. CDR3 in DNA: TGTGCCAGCAGTTGGGGGGAGAGCTCCTACGAGCAGTACTTC.

The chain has TRBV2 and TRBJ2-5, with TRBD2 matching over 8 bases. CDR1 and CDR2 from the germline V gene are SNHLY and FYNNEI. This CDR3 has 15 amino acids. The V and J ends lost 5 bases and 2 bases, in that order; junction bases with no gene match: 7. CDR3 DNA: TGTGCCAGCAGTCTGGGCGGGGGGCGGCAAGAGACCCAGTACTTC. Translated: CASSLGGGRQETQYF.